Only a few counts were recorded for the clone carrying this T cell receptor beta chain. The entry originates in a study of T cells after yellow fever vaccination. Each CDR3 protein is one row after TCRdb ran MiXCR on the 5' RACE reads. The sample gives some 350,000 distinct CDR3 sequences, approximately 4% of which show up once; 20% to 25% is in the top ten. CDR1 and CDR2 (germline): DFQATT, SNEGSKA (reference sequence). The CDR3 has 12 amino acids. J was trimmed by 4 bases and V by 5 bases; bases with no gene match: 3. This sequence originates from a young man who received the YFV17D yellow fever vaccine. This chain links TRBV20-1 with TRBJ1-1; the match to TRBD1 covers 8 bases. The specimen was PBMCs, collected 5 days after the yellow fever booster vaccination. CDR3 protein: CSALQGGTEAFF. CDR3 nucleotides: TGCAGTGCTTTACAGGGGGGCACTGAAGCTTTCTTT.